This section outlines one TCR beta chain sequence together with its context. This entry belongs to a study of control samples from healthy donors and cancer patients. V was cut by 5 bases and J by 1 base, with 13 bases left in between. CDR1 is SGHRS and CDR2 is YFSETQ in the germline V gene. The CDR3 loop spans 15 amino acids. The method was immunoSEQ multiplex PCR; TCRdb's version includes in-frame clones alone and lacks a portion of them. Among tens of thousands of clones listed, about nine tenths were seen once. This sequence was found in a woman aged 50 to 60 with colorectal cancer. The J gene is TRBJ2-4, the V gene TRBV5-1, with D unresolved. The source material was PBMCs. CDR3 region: CASRSRQNAKNIQYF. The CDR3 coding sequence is TGCGCCAGCAGATCCCGACAAAACGCCAAAAACATTCAGTACTTC.